One sample yielded the 15 T cell receptor beta chains listed below, sequenced in a study of blood T cell repertoires in COVID-19. Sequencing was performed with immunoSEQ multiplex PCR; in TCRdb, only in-frame clones are kept and a portion is missing. The sample lists approximately 400,000 clones, more than 70% occurring once. Material: PBMCs or T cells enriched from blood (not recorded which). These receptors were taken from a man aged 25-45 years who had recovered from COVID-19.

This chain connects TRBV10-3 to TRBJ2-3, with 10 positions matching TRBD2. The germline gives CDR1 ENHRY, CDR2 SYGVKD. The CDR3 has 17 amino acids. V shed 0 bases, J shed 5 bases, and the junction held 8 bases outside the gene matches. The CDR3 here is CAISESIIAGGRDTQYF. CDR3 coding DNA: TGTGCCATCAGTGAGTCTATAATAGCGGGGGGCCGAGATACGCAGTATTTT.

The chain joins TRBV11-2 to TRBJ2-3; 9 bases are a match to TRBD2. With V trimmed by 6 bases and J by 4 bases, 2 bases remained unmatched. Per germline, CDR1 SGHAT and CDR2 FQNNGV. The CDR3 runs to 13 residues. DNA for the CDR3: TGTGCCAGCAGAGCGGGGGGCCCAGATACGCAGTATTTT. This encodes CASRAGGPDTQYF.

The rearrangement joins TRBV5-4 to TRBJ1-1; D gene ambiguous. Germline V gene sequence: CDR1 SGHNT, CDR2 YYREEE (reference sequence). This CDR3 is 14 amino acids long. Trimming cost V 4 bases and J 1 base, with 11 bases left between them. The CDR3 protein is CASSLYDKNTEAFF. CDR3 in DNA: TGTGCCAGCAGCCTTTATGACAAGAACACTGAAGCTTTCTTT.

The chain uses TRBV10-3 and TRBJ1-5; possibly TRBD1 for D (6 bases). The ends were cut back, 2 bases at V and 5 bases at J, with 16 bases in the middle. The CDR3 extends over 16 amino acids. Germline loops: CDR1 ENHRY, CDR2 SYGVKD. CDR3 residues: CAISEDGQRIYQPQHF. For the CDR3, the DNA is TGTGCCATCAGTGAGGATGGACAGCGAATCTATCAGCCCCAGCATTTT.

V gene TRBV7-3 combines with J gene TRBJ1-1, with a weak D call TRBD1 (6 bases). The CDR3 is 13 residues long. With 1 base removed from V and 7 bases from J, the gap between germline ends came to 10 bases. The germline CDR1 and CDR2 sequences are SGHTA and FQGTGA. As DNA, the CDR3 is TGTGCCAGCAGCTTAAGAGAGGACAGTGAAGCTTTCTTT. Amino acid sequence: CASSLREDSEAFF.

The V gene is TRBV12-5, the J gene TRBJ2-5; 10 nucleotides agree with TRBD1. This CDR3 spans 16 amino acids. CDR1 and CDR2 from the germline V gene are LGHNT and FRNRAP. Unmatched junction bases numbered 16, after V lost 10 bases and J lost 5 bases. CDR3 loop: CATVPGQGPSRETQYF. The CDR3 region has the DNA TGTGCTACAGTTCCGGGACAGGGGCCTTCCCGGGAGACCCAGTACTTC. Supplemented by reference TRBV12-5 and TRBJ2-5, the full variable domain reads DARVTQTPRHKVTEMGQEVTMRCQPILGHNTVFWYRQTMMQGLELLAYFRNRAPLDDSGMPKDRFSAEMPDATLATLKIQPSEPRDSAVYFCATVPGQGPSRETQYFGPGTRLLVL.

V is TRBV4-1 and J is TRBJ2-3; D possibly corresponds to TRBD2 (6 bases). V was cut by 4 bases and J by 1 base, with 9 bases left in between. CDR3 length equals 14 residues. The germline CDR1 and CDR2 sequences are MGHRA and YSYEKL. Here the CDR3 reads CASSLERGTDTQYF. Written as DNA, the CDR3 is TGCGCCAGCAGCCTCGAGCGGGGCACAGATACGCAGTATTTT.

This clone was counted between two and nine times. Other DNA sequences within the sample encode an identical CDR3. The rearrangement links TRBV6-1 to TRBJ1-1; TRBD1 aligns across 10 bases. After removal of 3 bases from V and 3 bases from J, the junction contained 1 base not matched to a gene. Germline assignment: CDR1 MNHNS and CDR2 SASEGT. The CDR3 loop spans 14 amino acids. The DNA for the CDR3 is TGTGCCAGCAGTGAGGACAGGGGGGACACTGAAGCTTTCTTT. Protein product: CASSEDRGDTEAFF.

The rearrangement uses TRBV3-1 (or the pseudogene TRBV3-2) and TRBJ2-7; 7 positions match TRBD2. The CDR3 is made up of 14 amino acids. CDR1 is LGHDT, CDR2 YNNKEL, per germline (reference sequence). The ends lost 6 bases at V and 3 bases at J; junction bases unmatched: 8. CDR3 in amino acids: CASSQRDGYYEQYF. The CDR3, as DNA: TGTGCCAGCAGTCAGCGGGACGGGTACTACGAGCAGTACTTC.

CDR3 sequence (DNA): TGTGCCAGCAGTGAAGACGGAGGGATCAATCAGCCCCAGCATTTT. Amino acid sequence: CASSEDGGINQPQHF. This chain connects TRBV2 to TRBJ1-5; D is uncertain. The V end lost 1 base, the J end lost 3 bases, and 10 bases lay between the germline ends. Germline V CDR1 and CDR2: SNHLY, FYNNEI. This CDR3 region has 15 residues.

This chain connects TRBV11-2 to TRBJ1-6; D might be TRBD1 (5 bases). CDR3 length equals 15 residues. Per germline, CDR1 SGHAT and CDR2 FQNNGV. The V gene lost 0 bases and the J gene lost 10 bases, with 13 bases spanning the gap. CDR3 nucleotide sequence: TGTGCCAGCAGCTTAGATCCTGGGGCAGGATCACCCCTCCACTTT. This sequence encodes CASSLDPGAGSPLHF.

V gene TRBV7-8 combines with J gene TRBJ2-7; 12 nucleotides line up with TRBD2. The CDR3 extends over 14 amino acids. V dropped 4 bases and J dropped 6; count of bases not matched to a gene: 4. Germline CDR1 and CDR2: SGHVS and FQNEAQ. DNA for the CDR3: TGTGCCAGCAGCTCGGGACTAGCGGGTGTCGAGCAGTACTTC. It specifies CASSSGLAGVEQYF.

DNA of the CDR3: TGTGCCAGCAGTGTGGCGGGGCCCCAAGAGACCCAGTACTTC. It encodes CASSVAGPQETQYF. The J gene is TRBJ2-5, the V gene TRBV2; TRBD2 is a possible D gene (6 bases). This CDR3 comprises 14 residues. Deletions cut 4 bases from V and 1 base from J, with 10 bases between. Germline V gene sequence: CDR1 SNHLY, CDR2 FYNNEI. Supplemented by reference TRBV2 and TRBJ2-5, the full variable domain reads EPEVTQTPSHQVTQMGQEVILRCVPISNHLYFYWYRQILGQKVEFLVSFYNNEISEKSEIFDDQFSVERPDGSNFTLKIRSTKLEDSAMYFCASSVAGPQETQYFGPGTRLLVL.

The genes are TRBV7-9 and TRBJ2-7; 7 positions match TRBD1. With 8 bases clipped from V and 5 bases from J, the junction kept 15 bases outside the gene matches. CDR1 SEHNR and CDR2 FQNEAQ come from the germline V gene (reference sequence). CDR3 length equals 15 residues. CDR3 bases: TGTGCCAGCGGGGTCTCCGGGACAGCACTTGACGAGCAGTACTTC. Protein sequence: CASGVSGTALDEQYF.

The chain recombines TRBV10-3 with TRBJ1-2; 10 nucleotides align to TRBD1. Looked up from germline, CDR1 is ENHRY and CDR2 is SYGVKD. With 11 bases clipped from V and 4 bases from J, the junction kept 10 bases outside the gene matches. CDR3 length: 14 amino acids. CDR3 loop: CAVERDRGSYGYTF. The CDR3 DNA reads as TGTGCCGTTGAGCGGGACAGGGGTTCCTATGGCTACACCTTC.